Below, one TCR beta chain is given with its context. This clone appeared a few times. Its antigen remains undetermined. Base qualities are not provided; no much larger clone lies one nucleotide away. The entire amount of isolated RNA was reverse transcribed using the High Capacity cDNA Reverse Transcription Kit, so the sequenced TCRB transcripts were expressed ones. Deep immunoSEQ sequencing was applied to naive, central memory and regulatory T cell samples, giving an average of roughly 3.5 million total reads per sample. After sorted cells were lysed in RLT buffer, RNA was extracted with DNase-treated RNeasy Micro or Mini kits, with the choice depending on cell number. To prevent cross-contamination, each cell subset was processed individually, whereas patient and healthy donor samples were processed jointly. The immunoSEQ multiplex PCR was used to amplify TCRB sequences from cDNA, generating 87-bp fragments that spanned the CDR3 region. Sequencing of the amplicons was done on the Illumina HiSeq platform. The original methods were these. PCR bias was computationally corrected using synthetic template baselines, reads within Hamming distance 2 were collapsed, and singletons that could not be merged were discarded. Reads were aligned against IMGT to assign V, D and J genes, CDR3 length and insertions or deletions at six rearrangement sites. Within each subset, clonotype counts were normalized to sorted cell number, after which true diversity and Gini coefficients were computed with the tcR R package. The overlap coefficient, calculated on TCRB nucleotide sequences, was used to quantify repertoire sharing. As a proxy for the pre-selection repertoire, out-of-frame TCRB sequences from naive cells were analyzed. Here the immuneACCESS table is served through TCRdb, limited to in-frame sequences with V and J called. Missing clones are a known gap in these copies; in checked studies unresolved V genes cover under half, and the rest lacks a known reason. The V and J calls and the clone size are those of that table, but D and trimming were determined from the DNA. The sample includes 810,000 or so clones, with roughly 16% observed a single time. Around 0.02% of the sample is held by the ten biggest clonotypes.

Each donor gave one peripheral blood draw, averaging approximately 0.12 L, which was collected into heparinised tubes. Naive, central memory, regulatory and stem cell-like memory CD4+ T cells were sorted on a BD FACSAria II using a panel including CD45RO, CCR7, CD25, CD127, CD95 and CD27. A purity above 95% was achieved for all sorted populations. PBMCs were isolated right away by Lymphoprep density gradient centrifugation and were stained directly, without culture. So that batch effects would be minimized, each experiment stained and sorted samples in pairs, pairing one healthy donor with one patient. These data are taken from a study of beta chain features in type 1 diabetes (dated by TCRdb to the late 2010s). About the investigation overall: Patients and healthy donors did not differ in mean age, gender distribution, total cell number or subset yield. The study compared the TCRB repertoires of sorted circulating CD4+ T cell subsets in recently diagnosed type 1 diabetes patients with those in matched healthy donors. Across all samples, 90 million to 130 million sorted cells were examined, and cell number per subset correlated strongly with RNA yield. Regulatory and stem cell-like memory subsets were isolated from only 8 patients and roughly 8 healthy donors, whereas naive and central memory subsets came from all 28 donors.

What the research found in general, with its limitations: A moderate but significant shortening of TCRB CDR3 length was observed in type 1 diabetes patients in all four CD4+ subsets. At VDJ recombination sites, type 1 diabetes patients had fewer insertions and more deleted nucleotides, which implies abnormalities in thymic rearrangement. Only small numbers of individuals were included in the HLA sub-analyses, which left unresolved whether HLA type had any influence on TCRB rearrangement. Naive, central memory and regulatory TCRB repertoires appeared to be more similar among patients than among healthy donors. PCR may preferentially amplify shorter templates, but because patient and control samples were amplified and corrected together, any resulting skew would affect both groups equally. Because cDNA was sequenced instead of genomic DNA, activated cells with high expression could be over-represented, although the groups did not differ in activation or CD3 levels.

The CDR3 covers 14 residues, taking in both the cysteine and the phenylalanine. Only the CDR3 DNA stays, 42 bases, in frame from base 1. The germline V gene encodes CDR1 MDHEN and CDR2 SYDVKM. A distance of 9 bases separates the germline ends of V and J, which lose 1 base and 2 bases respectively. Sequenced: naive CD4+ T cells from blood. This specimen's cell subset or site label, per the study, means: true naive CD4+ T cells. The sequence links TRBV28 to TRBJ2-7, with the D gene not confidently named. This receptor was taken from a woman younger than 35 in good health. The CDR3 sequence is CASSLYRTPYEQYF. The nucleotide sequence reads TGTGCCAGCAGTTTATACCGGACCCCCTACGAGCAGTACTTC.